Listed below are T cell receptor beta chains from one sample, sequenced in a study of T cell clones after liver transplantation. Some clones are missing from TCRdb's copy, which holds only in-frame ones; the method was immunoSEQ multiplex PCR. The top ten hold 0.6% of the sample, which has 65,000 to 80,000 clones, around 80% seen once. Sequenced here: CD4+ T cells from blood, sampled before liver transplant. Source of these receptors: a human donor who received a liver transplant. Both conserved end residues are part of each CDR3. Each record gives: V gene, D gene, CDR3 length, J gene, CDR3 DNA, CDR3 protein. D genes are given only for firm matches.

V gene: TRBV27
D gene: NA
CDR3 length: 15
J gene: TRBJ2-1
CDR3 DNA: TGTGCCAGCAGTCTTCCAGGGGTGACAAGACATGAGCAGTTCTTC
CDR3 protein: CASSLPGVTRHEQFF

V gene: TRBV19
D gene: TRBD2
CDR3 length: 16
J gene: TRBJ2-1
CDR3 DNA: TGTGCCAGTAGTATTCCACCTAGCGGGAGGGCCCATGAGCAGTTCTTC
CDR3 protein: CASSIPPSGRAHEQFF

V gene: TRBV18
D gene: TRBD2
CDR3 length: 19
J gene: TRBJ2-3
CDR3 DNA: TGTGCCAGCTCACCACAGTCCAGCGGGAGGGCCTCCGGAACAGATACGCAGTATTTT
CDR3 protein: CASSPQSSGRASGTDTQYF

V gene: TRBV28
D gene: TRBD1
CDR3 length: 15
J gene: TRBJ2-3
CDR3 DNA: TGTGCCAGCAGTCAACAGACAGGGGGAGGGGATACGCAGTATTTT
CDR3 protein: CASSQQTGGGDTQYF

V gene: TRBV7-2
D gene: NA
CDR3 length: 15
J gene: TRBJ2-5
CDR3 DNA: TGTGCCAGCAGCTTAATCGGCGGAGACCAAGAGACCCAGTACTTC
CDR3 protein: CASSLIGGDQETQYF

V gene: TRBV28
D gene: TRBD1
CDR3 length: 16
J gene: TRBJ1-1
CDR3 DNA: TGTGCCAGCAGGATCCAACCGGGACAGGGGGATCCTGAAGCTTTCTTT
CDR3 protein: CASRIQPGQGDPEAFF

V gene: TRBV4-3
D gene: NA
CDR3 length: 15
J gene: TRBJ2-7
CDR3 DNA: TGCGCCAGCAGCCAAGATCTATGGCCGACGGGGGAGCAGTACTTC
CDR3 protein: CASSQDLWPTGEQYF

V gene: TRBV9
D gene: NA
CDR3 length: 15
J gene: TRBJ2-1
CDR3 DNA: TGTGCCAGCAGCCTACGGACAGATTCCTACAATGAGCAGTTCTTC
CDR3 protein: CASSLRTDSYNEQFF

V gene: TRBV27
D gene: TRBD2
CDR3 length: 18
J gene: TRBJ2-5
CDR3 DNA: TGTGCCAGCAGTTTATCGACTAGCGGGAGTCTCCTCCAAGAGACCCAGTACTTC
CDR3 protein: CASSLSTSGSLLQETQYF

V gene: TRBV5-1
D gene: TRBD1
CDR3 length: 17
J gene: TRBJ1-1
CDR3 DNA: TGCGCCAGCAGCTCCTACCGGGGCAGGGGGTCTAACACTGAAGCTTTCTTT
CDR3 protein: CASSSYRGRGSNTEAFF

V gene: TRBV28
D gene: TRBD2
CDR3 length: 17
J gene: TRBJ2-3
CDR3 DNA: TGTGCCAGCAGTTTAATGTGGGAGGGCGCCGCCACAGATACGCAGTATTTT
CDR3 protein: CASSLMWEGAATDTQYF